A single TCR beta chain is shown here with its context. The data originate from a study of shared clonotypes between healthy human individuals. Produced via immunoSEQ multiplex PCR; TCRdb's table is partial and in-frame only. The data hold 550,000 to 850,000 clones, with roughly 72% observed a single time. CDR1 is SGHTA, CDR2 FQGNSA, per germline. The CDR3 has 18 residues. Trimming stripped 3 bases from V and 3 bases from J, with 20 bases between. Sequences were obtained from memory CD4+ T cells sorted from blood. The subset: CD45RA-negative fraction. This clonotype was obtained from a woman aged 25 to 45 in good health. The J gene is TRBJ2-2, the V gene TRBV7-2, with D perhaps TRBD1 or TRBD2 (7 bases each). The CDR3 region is CASSFPRGGGAYTGELFF. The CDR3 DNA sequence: TGTGCCAGCAGCTTCCCCAGGGGGGGAGGCGCGTACACCGGGGAGCTGTTTTTT.